A selection of T cell receptor beta chains follows, all from one sample in a study of CD8 T cells in ankylosing spondylitis. MiXCR, applied by TCRdb to the 5' RACE reads, yields one record per CDR3 protein. Seen here are fewer than 150,000 distinct CDR3 sequences, about 7.3% observed once, and the top ten hold roughly an eighth. Specimen: blood, either unsorted or a sorted T cell fraction (not recorded which). These TCRs come from a female donor with ankylosing spondylitis or in good health (not recorded which). Each CDR3 is given with its conserved first and last residue. A D gene is named only where the DNA matches it firmly. Size is omitted from some rows. Given values are once, few, many or a class for expanded clones.

clone size | J gene | D gene | V gene | CDR3 DNA | CDR3 protein
. | TRBJ2-2 | TRBD2 | TRBV9 | TGTGCCAGCAGCGGGGGGCGGGGGGGATCGAACACCGGGGAGCTGTTTTTT | CASSGGRGGSNTGELFF
. | TRBJ2-2 | TRBD2 | TRBV7-2 | TGTGCCAGCAGCTTAGCGGGACTAGCGGCCACCGGGGAGCTGTTTTTT | CASSLAGLAATGELFF
many | TRBJ2-1 | TRBD2 | TRBV11-1 | TGTGCCAGCAGCTTATCTCACGGGGACTACCTCTCCTACAATGAGCAGTTCTTC | CASSLSHGDYLSYNEQFF
many | TRBJ1-3 | . | TRBV3-1 | TGTGCCAGCAGCCAAGCAAGATCTGGAAACACCATATATTTT | CASSQARSGNTIYF
many | TRBJ2-5 | . | TRBV28 | TGTGCCAGCAGTTCCCCGGCCTGGGGAATGCAGACCCAGTACTTC | CASSSPAWGMQTQYF
few | TRBJ1-1 | TRBD1 | TRBV2 | TGTGCCAGCAGGCTGACAGGGGGCACTGAAGCTTTCTTT | CASRLTGGTEAFF
many | TRBJ1-5 | . | TRBV6-5 | TGTGCCAGCAGTTACTCGGGCGTGGGCAATCAGCCCCAGCATTTT | CASSYSGVGNQPQHF
many | TRBJ2-1 | TRBD2 | TRBV3-1 | TGTGCCAGCAGCCCCCGTGGGAGCGGGGGGGCTGCTGAGCAGTTCTTC | CASSPRGSGGAAEQFF
many | TRBJ2-1 | TRBD1 | TRBV29-1 | TGCAGCGTCTCCCGGACAGGGTCCTACAATGAGCAGTTCTTC | CSVSRTGSYNEQFF
many | TRBJ1-3 | . | TRBV6-1 | TGTGCCAGCAGTCCCAGGACCGTAGGAAACACCATATATTTT | CASSPRTVGNTIYF
. | TRBJ2-1 | . | TRBV29-1 | TGCAGCGCTGAAGGGGCGACACCGGCGGGCAATGAGCAGTTCTTC | CSAEGATPAGNEQFF
many | TRBJ2-5 | TRBD2 | TRBV7-8 | TGTGCCAGCAGCTTAGTGACTAGCGGGAAGACCCAGTACTTC | CASSLVTSGKTQYF
. | TRBJ1-1 | TRBD1 | TRBV20-1 | TGCAGTGCTGTAGCCGGGACAGGGTATGACACTGAAGCTTTCTTT | CSAVAGTGYDTEAFF
. | TRBJ2-3 | . | TRBV11-2 | TGTGCCAGCAGCCGATTTCCACAGCGGAAGTGGGATACGCAGTATTTT | CASSRFPQRKWDTQYF
many | TRBJ2-3 | . | TRBV20-1 | TGCAGTGCTAGACCTTCTACGAACGCAGATACGCAGTATTTT | CSARPSTNADTQYF
many | TRBJ1-1 | . | TRBV27 | TGTGCCAGCAGGGCTTTTGACCAGGGAAAAGAGGGAACTGAAGCTTTCTTT | CASRAFDQGKEGTEAFF
many | TRBJ1-5 | . | TRBV24-1 | TGTGCCACCAGTGAGGGAGGGAGAAATAGCAATCAGCCCCAGCATTTT | CATSEGGRNSNQPQHF
many | TRBJ1-1 | . | TRBV15 | TGTGCCACCAGCAGAGATACCTTAATGGGCCGGGGGGTTGCCAACGCTGAAGCTTTCTTT | CATSRDTLMGRGVANAEAFF
many | TRBJ1-2 | . | TRBV4-1 | TGCGCCAGCAGCCAAGAACAGGGTTTTTACTACACCTTC | CASSQEQGFYYTF
many | TRBJ2-5 | . | TRBV20-1 | TGCAGTGCTAGAGATCTGGGGACCCAGTACTTC | CSARDLGTQYF
many | TRBJ2-1 | TRBD1 | TRBV27 | TGTGCCATCTGGACAGGGTACAATGAGCAGTTCTTC | CAIWTGYNEQFF
many | TRBJ2-1 | TRBD1 | TRBV12-3/TRBV12-4 | TGTGCCAGCAGTCCCCGAGGACAGGGCTACAATGAGCAGTTCTTC | CASSPRGQGYNEQFF
many | TRBJ2-3 | . | TRBV20-1 | TGCAGTGCTAGGGGAGAAGGCCAAGATACGCAGTATTTT | CSARGEGQDTQYF
many | TRBJ2-7 | . | TRBV12-3/TRBV12-4 | TGTGCCAGCAGCTCACAGGGACTCTCCAACGAGCAGTACTTC | CASSSQGLSNEQYF
many | TRBJ1-1 | . | TRBV18 | TGTGCCAGCTCACCTGACAGGATGGGTGAAGCTTTCTTT | CASSPDRMGEAFF
few | TRBJ2-1 | . | TRBV11-2 | TGTGCCAGCAGCCTTAGATGGCTGGATGAGCAGTTCTTC | CASSLRWLDEQFF
many | TRBJ2-6 | . | TRBV6-5 | TGTGCCAGCAGTTACATAACAGGGACCTTAATTTCTGGGGCCAACGTCCTGACTTTC | CASSYITGTLISGANVLTF
few | TRBJ2-1 | TRBD2 | TRBV6-1 | TGTGCCAGCAGGGGGACCGGGACTAGCGGGGGTGGCGTCTACAATGAGCAGTTCTTC | CASRGTGTSGGGVYNEQFF
many | TRBJ2-1 | . | TRBV12-3/TRBV12-4 | TGTGCTTCGGGCGGATCGATTGAGCAGTTCTTC | CASGGSIEQFF
. | TRBJ2-3 | TRBD1 | TRBV7-8 | TGTGCCAGCAGCAAACAGGGGGACACAGATACGCAGTATTTT | CASSKQGDTDTQYF
many | TRBJ2-1 | . | TRBV2 | TGTGCCAGCAGTGAACGGAGTCTACCCATTTACAATGAGCAGTTCTTC | CASSERSLPIYNEQFF
many | TRBJ2-1 | . | TRBV20-1 | TGCAGTGCCCCCAGCCGGGCCGCGGATGAGCAGTTCTTC | CSAPSRAADEQFF
many | TRBJ1-1 | . | TRBV12-3/TRBV12-4 | TGTGCCAGCAAGCTAGGGGAAGGGATGAACACTGAAGCTTTCTTT | CASKLGEGMNTEAFF
. | TRBJ2-3 | . | TRBV5-1 | . | CACSAGQNLDTQYF
many | TRBJ1-5 | . | TRBV12-3/TRBV12-4 | TGTGCCAGCAGTTCCCCCGGGAGGGGCAATCAGCCCCAGCATTTT | CASSSPGRGNQPQHF
many | TRBJ1-5 | . | TRBV27 | TGTGCCAGCAGTCCTCTCTGGGGGGGCAATCAGCCCCAGCATTTT | CASSPLWGGNQPQHF
few | TRBJ1-2 | . | TRBV5-1 | TGCGCCAGCAGCTTGGTGGATAACTATGGCTACACCTTC | CASSLVDNYGYTF
many | TRBJ2-5 | TRBD2 | TRBV6-5 | TGTGCCAGCAGTTCCCGGACTAGCGGTGGGGAGACCCAGTACTTC | CASSSRTSGGETQYF
many | TRBJ1-3 | . | TRBV6-1 | TGTGCCAGCAGTAAAGACAGATTCTCTGGAAACACCATATATTTT | CASSKDRFSGNTIYF
many | TRBJ2-2 | TRBD1 | TRBV10-3 | TGTGCCATCAGCGCGACAGGGGAAGACGGGGAGTTGTTTTTT | CAISATGEDGELFF
few | TRBJ1-3 | TRBD1 | TRBV12-3/TRBV12-4 | TGTGCCAGCAGCCGCGGGACAGATCCCTCTGTCTCTCCTGGAAACACCATATATTTT | CASSRGTDPSVSPGNTIYF
many | TRBJ2-7 | . | TRBV30 | TGTGCCTCAACATACGGTGGCTACGAGCAGTACTTC | CASTYGGYEQYF
few | TRBJ2-3 | TRBD2 | TRBV10-3 | TGTGCCATCACCCAGCGGGGATCCACAGATACGCAGTATTTT | CAITQRGSTDTQYF
. | TRBJ2-7 | . | TRBV7-9 | TGTGCCAGCAGCTTTGAGGGCGGGGGCGGCGAGCAGTACTTC | CASSFEGGGGEQYF
many | TRBJ2-5 | . | TRBV7-9 | TGTGCCAGCAGCTCCGACAGAACTCAAGAGACCCAGTACTTC | CASSSDRTQETQYF
many | TRBJ1-1 | . | TRBV20-1 | TGCAGTGCTAGAGATCAGGGGCACGACACTGAAGCTTTCTTT | CSARDQGHDTEAFF
many | TRBJ2-1 | . | TRBV12-3/TRBV12-4 | TGTGCCAGCAGTTTCGGGCTAGTGGGTGAGCAGTTCTTC | CASSFGLVGEQFF
many | TRBJ1-1 | TRBD1 | TRBV20-1 | TGCAGTGCTAGTGATCTAACAGGGGGCACTGAAGCTTTCTTT | CSASDLTGGTEAFF
many | TRBJ2-2 | . | TRBV3-1 | TGTGCCAGCAGCCAGGGAACCGGGGAGCTGTTTTTT | CASSQGTGELFF
many | TRBJ2-6 | . | TRBV6-1 | TGTGCCAGCCGCTCGGCTGGGGGAGCGGGGGCCAACGTCCTGACTTTC | CASRSAGGAGANVLTF
many | TRBJ1-2 | TRBD1 | TRBV29-1 | TGCAGCGTTCTCAAAACAGGGGGCTATGGCTACACCTTC | CSVLKTGGYGYTF
many | TRBJ1-2 | . | TRBV5-1 | TGCGCCAGCAGCCCGATGGCGGGGGATCCCAACTATGGCTACACCTTC | CASSPMAGDPNYGYTF
many | TRBJ1-2 | . | TRBV12-3/TRBV12-4 | TGTGCCAGCAGTTTCGTAGGGGACGCTAGACAAGGGGATGGCTACACCTTC | CASSFVGDARQGDGYTF
many | TRBJ1-5 | . | TRBV7-9 | TGTGCCAGCAGCCCGGTGGGGTTTGGACAGCCCCAGCATTTT | CASSPVGFGQPQHF
many | TRBJ1-1 | . | TRBV6-1 | TGTGCCAGCAGGCCTAACAGGGAGAACACTGAAGCTTTCTTT | CASRPNRENTEAFF